These 19 T cell receptor beta chains were sequenced from one sample in a study of cytomegalovirus exposure and HLA in healthy donors. The PCR contained 60 Vbeta and 13 Jbeta primers. This table comes from immunoSEQ multiplex PCR, and its TCRdb copy is limited to in-frame clones, with some not included. Of about 78,000 clones in the sample, about four fifths are singletons; the top ten hold around 2.4%. Sequenced input: PBMCs. These receptors came from a woman aged 50 to 60 in good health and CMV-seronegative.

A few counts support this clone. The chain uses TRBV19 and TRBJ2-3, with a possible D match to TRBD1 (5 bases). V shed 3 bases and J shed 2 bases, with 12 bases lying between them. Germline V gives CDR1 LNHDA, CDR2 SQIVND (reference sequence). The CDR3 is 15 amino acids. For the CDR3, the DNA is TGTGCCAGTAGTATTTACAGGTCGAACACAGATACGCAGTATTTT. This sequence encodes CASSIYRSNTDTQYF. Full variable domain (outside the CDR3, taken from reference TRBV19 and TRBJ2-3): DGGITQSPKYLFRKEGQNVTLSCEQNLNHDAMYWYRQDPGQGLRLIYYSQIVNDFQKGDIAEGYSVSREKKESFPLTVTSAQKNPTAFYLCASSIYRSNTDTQYFGPGTRLTVL.

This chain uses TRBV18 with TRBJ2-7; 8 bases match TRBD1. Germline CDR1 KGHSH, CDR2 LQKENI. The CDR3 loop spans 15 amino acids. J gave up 5 bases and V 3 bases, and 9 bases lay outside the gene matches. For the CDR3, the DNA is TGTGCCAGCTCACCCCGTCAGACAGGGGCCCACGAGCAGTACTTC. It yields the protein CASSPRQTGAHEQYF.

The chain is built from TRBV11-2 and TRBJ2-5; 10 bases are a match to TRBD2. CDR3 length equals 15 residues. Losses at the gene ends were 5 bases for V and 3 bases for J; bases not matched to a gene: 6. Germline loops: CDR1 SGHAT, CDR2 FQNNGV. As DNA, the CDR3 is TGTGCCAGCAGCCCGGGACTAGCGTTGGAAGAGACCCAGTACTTC. It codes for CASSPGLALEETQYF.

The V and J genes are TRBV28 and TRBJ2-5; 10 bases fit TRBD2. The CDR3 covers 17 residues. V lost 5 bases to trimming and J lost 0 bases; unmatched junction nucleotides: 9. CDR1 is MDHEN, CDR2 SYDVKM, per germline. CDR3 residues: CASSPPGLAADQETQYF. As DNA, the CDR3 is TGTGCCAGCAGTCCCCCTGGACTAGCGGCAGACCAAGAGACCCAGTACTTC.

V gene TRBV2 combines with J gene TRBJ2-1, with D maybe TRBD2 (5 bases). V lost 3 bases, J lost 12 bases, and 9 bases lay in between. This CDR3 comprises 11 residues. CDR1 SNHLY and CDR2 FYNNEI come from the germline V gene. Written as DNA, the CDR3 is TGTGCCAGCAGTGATACTAGGTGGCAGTTCTTC. Encoded protein: CASSDTRWQFF. Complete variable domain (other parts from reference TRBV2 and TRBJ2-1): EPEVTQTPSHQVTQMGQEVILRCVPISNHLYFYWYRQILGQKVEFLVSFYNNEISEKSEIFDDQFSVERPDGSNFTLKIRSTKLEDSAMYFCASSDTRWQFFGPGTRLTVL.

The chain uses TRBV14 and TRBJ2-1; 10 positions match TRBD1. The junction had 25 bases not matched to a gene; V was cut back by 6 bases and J by 8 bases. The germline gives CDR1 SGHDN, CDR2 FVKESK. The CDR3 contains 20 residues. CDR3 bases: TGTGCCAGCAGAGTCTCGAAGGGGGACAGGGGACCCATACCCCTCGATGAGCAGTTCTTC. Its translation: CASRVSKGDRGPIPLDEQFF.

The chain joins TRBV7-9 to TRBJ2-2; 13 nucleotides agree with TRBD2. V trimming: 5 bases; J trimming: 7 bases; junction bases outside the gene matches: 7. The germline CDR1 and CDR2 sequences are SEHNR and FQNEAQ (reference sequence). The CDR3 length is 16 residues. CDR3 coding DNA: TGTGCCAGCAGCCCAGGACTAGCGGGAGTGAGCGGGGAGCTGTTTTTT. Translation gives CASSPGLAGVSGELFF.

The rearrangement uses TRBV14 and TRBJ2-3; TRBD2 agrees at 9 bases. V trimming: 2 bases; J trimming: 6 bases; junction bases outside the gene matches: 9. CDR1 and CDR2 (germline): SGHDN, FVKESK. The CDR3 runs to 16 residues. The CDR3 loop reads CASSQRTSERQDTQYF. Here the CDR3 DNA reads TGTGCCAGCAGCCAACGGACTAGCGAAAGACAGGATACGCAGTATTTT.

The chain has TRBV5-1 and TRBJ2-1; TRBD2 is a possible D gene (7 bases). From germline, CDR1 is SGHRS and CDR2 YFSETQ. This CDR3 region has 15 residues. V was pared by 4 bases and J by 9 bases, with 20 bases between. The DNA for the CDR3 is TGCGCCAGCAGCCTAGCTAGCGGAAGAGGGGGTGAGCAGTTCTTC. Protein: CASSLASGRGGEQFF. Looking up the rest from reference TRBV5-1 and TRBJ2-1 gives the full variable domain: KAGVTQTPRYLIKTRGQQVTLSCSPISGHRSVSWYQQTPGQGLQFLFEYFSETQRNKGNFPGRFSGRQFSNSRSEMNVSTLELGDSALYLCASSLASGRGGEQFFGPGTRLTVL.

This sequence joins TRBV7-9 and TRBJ1-4, with unresolved D. This CDR3 has 11 amino acids. Deletions cut 5 bases from V and 12 bases from J, with 10 bases between. CDR1 SEHNR and CDR2 FQNEAQ come from the germline V gene (reference sequence). The CDR3 region has the DNA TGTGCCAGCAGCCTAAAGAGGGAACTGTTTTTT. It yields the protein CASSLKRELFF.

The rearrangement joins TRBV7-2 to TRBJ1-1; D possibly corresponds to TRBD1 (5 bases). The germline V gene encodes CDR1 SGHTA and CDR2 FQGNSA. The CDR3 length is 16 residues. The V gene lost 1 base and the J gene lost 0 bases, with 12 bases spanning the gap. The CDR3 here is CASSLGYRWMNTEAFF. In DNA, the CDR3 is TGTGCCAGCAGCTTAGGTTACAGGTGGATGAACACTGAAGCTTTCTTT. Full variable domain (outside the CDR3, taken from reference TRBV7-2 and TRBJ1-1): GAGVSQSPSNKVTEKGKDVELRCDPISGHTALYWYRQSLGQGLEFLIYFQGNSAPDKSGLPSDRFSAERTGGSVSTLTIQRTQQEDSAVYLCASSLGYRWMNTEAFFGQGTRLTVV.

As concerns this clone: The junction shows a germline mismatch at one end, possibly a read error. The J gene is TRBJ2-1, the V gene TRBV5-4, with 8 bases matching TRBD2. Germline V gene sequence: CDR1 SGHNT, CDR2 YYREEE (reference sequence). The CDR3 length is 16 residues. The CDR3 DNA follows: TGTGCCAGCAGCTTGGTTGGCGGGGGGCCCTACATTGAGCAGTTCTTC. Its protein is CASSLVGGGPYIEQFF.

This clone was detected only a few times. The chain uses TRBV25-1 and TRBJ2-5, with D uncertain. The J call may be wrong; the DNA end is better matched by TRBJ2-7. From germline, CDR1 is MGHDK and CDR2 SYGVNS. CDR3 size: 11 residues. CDR3 loop: CASSDLYEQYF. DNA for the CDR3: TGTGCCAGCAGTGATTTGTACGAGCAGTACTTC.

The gene calls are TRBV6-1 and TRBJ2-7, with 9 positions matching TRBD2. CDR1 MNHNS and CDR2 SASEGT come from the germline V gene. V shed 8 bases, J shed 9 bases, and the junction held 11 bases outside the gene matches. The CDR3 length is 13 residues. The CDR3 nucleotides read TGTGCCAGCCGTTTGGCGGGAGGGTACCCGCAGTACTTC. Amino acid sequence: CASRLAGGYPQYF.

The chain carries TRBV5-1 and TRBJ2-5; D is unclear. CDR1 and CDR2 (germline): SGHRS, YFSETQ. Trimming cost V 0 bases and J 2 bases, with 11 bases left between them. CDR3 size: 15 residues. CDR3 residues: CASSLEAAAQETQYF. DNA for the CDR3: TGCGCCAGCAGCTTGGAGGCGGCAGCGCAAGAGACCCAGTACTTC.

This chain joins TRBV5-1 and TRBJ2-7, with a possible D match to TRBD1 (6 bases). CDR1 and CDR2 (germline): SGHRS, YFSETQ. The V and J ends lost 3 bases and 7 bases respectively, with 17 bases between them. This CDR3 has 14 amino acids. The chain's CDR3 is CASSYTTGSREQYF. CDR3 sequence (DNA): TGCGCCAGCAGCTATACAACAGGGTCAAGGGAGCAGTACTTC. The full variable domain, with the rest looked up from reference TRBV5-1 and TRBJ2-7, is KAGVTQTPRYLIKTRGQQVTLSCSPISGHRSVSWYQQTPGQGLQFLFEYFSETQRNKGNFPGRFSGRQFSNSRSEMNVSTLELGDSALYLCASSYTTGSREQYFGPGTRLTVT.

The chain combines TRBV27 with TRBJ1-5; 10 nucleotides line up with TRBD1. V shed 5 bases, J shed 2 bases, and the junction held 3 bases outside the gene matches. In germline, CDR1 is MNHEY, CDR2 SMNVEV (reference sequence). The CDR3 runs 15 residues. The CDR3 DNA follows: TGTGCCAGCAGTATCGGGACAGGGGGCAATCAGCCCCAGCATTTT. Encoded protein: CASSIGTGGNQPQHF.

The chain combines TRBV28 with TRBJ1-2, with a tentative D call TRBD1 (6 bases). The CDR3 covers 13 residues. The V end was cut by 6 bases, the J end by 7 bases, with 15 bases between. Germline-derived CDR1 and CDR2 are MDHEN and SYDVKM. For the CDR3, the DNA is TGTGCCAGCAGACTTGGGACATTCAGTGGCTACACCTTC. Translating it yields CASRLGTFSGYTF.

V gene TRBV7-8 combines with J gene TRBJ2-5; maybe TRBD2 (5 bases). The DNA matches TRBJ2-7 better at its end, which makes the J call doubtful. Germline loops: CDR1 SGHVS, CDR2 FQNEAQ. The CDR3 consists of 13 residues. CDR3 loop: CASSLAGEREQYF. CDR3 coding DNA: TGTGCCAGCAGCTTAGCGGGAGAGCGCGAGCAGTACTTC.